Listed below are T cell receptor beta chains from one sample, sequenced in a study of blood T cell repertoires in COVID-19. Clones were read by immunoSEQ multiplex PCR, and TCRdb kept only the in-frame ones, dropping some. The data contain about 360,000 clones, approximately 80% of them singletons. The specimen was peripheral blood. The receptors were sampled from a human donor with acute or convalescent COVID-19. The donor label of this sample is uncertain. CDR3s include the opening cysteine and the closing phenylalanine or tryptophan.

j_gene	v_gene	len	CDR3aa
TRBJ1-5	TRBV4-2	16	CASSQGTGDSNQPQHF
TRBJ2-3	TRBV5-1	18	CASSLRASGSYRADTQYF
TRBJ1-2	TRBV4-2	11	CASSQGGGYTF
TRBJ2-7	TRBV6-5	16	CASSYGSSGRIVEQYF
TRBJ2-1	TRBV7-2	16	CASSFTGTSGYNEQFF
TRBJ2-1	TRBV13	15	CASRIATGDGHEQFF
TRBJ2-3	TRBV27	15	CASSLYQLGQRAQYF
TRBJ1-1	TRBV19	15	CASSISRDRATEAFF
TRBJ2-2	TRBV27	17	CASSLSRGSPNTGELFF
TRBJ1-2	TRBV28	14	CASSLLGGSWGYTF
TRBJ1-2	TRBV7-9	14	CASSGRANYYGYTF
TRBJ2-7	TRBV11-2	13	CASSLDGFGQPSF
TRBJ2-1	TRBV5-8	15	CASSTGFYSYNEQFF
TRBJ1-2	TRBV2	15	CASIPGREGDYGYTF
TRBJ1-4	TRBV7-9	16	CASSGQGILANEKLFF
TRBJ2-1	TRBV6-1	17	CASSEVVAGGPRAEQFF